This T cell receptor (beta chain) was identified in a study of T cell repertoires in cytomegalovirus infection. CDR1 MDHEN and CDR2 SYDVKM come from the germline V gene. V gave up 6 bases and J gave up 7 bases, with 15 bases separating them. CDR3 length: 13 amino acids. Concerning this clonotype itself: The antigen remains unidentified.

TCRdb redid the calling of the reads with MiXCR, one entry per CDR3 protein. Of roughly 230,000 distinct CDR3 sequences in the sample, 22% were seen once. Study-wide points: Ex vivo, HLA-C-restricted CMV-specific TCR beta clonotypes prevailed over the rest of the response.

The TCR was taken from a human donor in good health (CMV status not recorded). Some clones in this sample may be carry-over from other donors' samples. Sequencing used CD8+ T cells from PBMCs. The V gene is TRBV28, the J gene TRBJ2-5; D remains ambiguous. In DNA form, the CDR3 reads TGTGCCAGCAGCGCGGCTGGGTCCGGGACCCAGTACTTC. This sequence encodes CASSAAGSGTQYF.